These T cell receptor beta chains were read from a single sample in a study of blood T cell repertoires in COVID-19. The table came from immunoSEQ multiplex PCR; TCRdb's copy has only in-frame clones and leaves some out. This table holds 80,000 to 100,000 clones, approximately 80% found once. Sample: peripheral blood. The receptors were sampled from a human donor in a cohort sampled during active COVID-19. CDR3s include the opening cysteine and the closing phenylalanine or tryptophan. Each record gives: V gene, D gene, clone size, J gene, CDR3 DNA, CDR3 protein. D genes are given only for firm matches. The size of a clone is reported for some rows only, either as once, few or many, or as a class for expanded clones.

V gene: TRBV5-1; D gene: NA; clone size: NA; J gene: TRBJ1-4; CDR3 DNA: TGCGCCAGCAGCTTGGCTTTGGCCGAAAAACTGTTTTTT; CDR3 protein: CASSLALAEKLFF
V gene: TRBV24-1; D gene: TRBD1; clone size: NA; J gene: TRBJ2-1; CDR3 DNA: TGTGCCACCAGTGATAAACAGGGGTGGAATGAGCAGTTCTTC; CDR3 protein: CATSDKQGWNEQFF
V gene: TRBV4-2; D gene: NA; clone size: NA; J gene: TRBJ2-7; CDR3 DNA: TGTGCCAGCAGCCAGACCCCCCTAGCCTACGAGCAGTACTTC; CDR3 protein: CASSQTPLAYEQYF
V gene: TRBV25-1; D gene: TRBD1; clone size: NA; J gene: TRBJ2-7; CDR3 DNA: TGTGCCAGCGCCATTACCGGGACAGGCCGCGAGCAATACTTC; CDR3 protein: CASAITGTGREQYF
V gene: TRBV24-1; D gene: NA; clone size: NA; J gene: TRBJ2-7; CDR3 DNA: TGTGCCACCAGTCCTGGGTCTGGGTCCAGGAACGAGCAGTACTTC; CDR3 protein: CATSPGSGSRNEQYF
V gene: TRBV7-2; D gene: NA; clone size: NA; J gene: TRBJ2-2; CDR3 DNA: TGTGCCAGCAGCTTAGGAACGGGGACCGGGGAGCTGTTTTTT; CDR3 protein: CASSLGTGTGELFF
V gene: TRBV5-1; D gene: NA; clone size: few; J gene: TRBJ1-5; CDR3 DNA: TGCGCCAGCAGCTTGGCCGGTTCGTATAGCAATCAGCCCCAGCATTTT; CDR3 protein: CASSLAGSYSNQPQHF
V gene: TRBV28; D gene: NA; clone size: NA; J gene: TRBJ1-3; CDR3 DNA: TGTGCCAGCAGTTTTTCTCAGGCAGGGGCTGGAAACACCATATATTTT; CDR3 protein: CASSFSQAGAGNTIYF
V gene: TRBV5-4; D gene: NA; clone size: NA; J gene: TRBJ1-6; CDR3 DNA: TGTGCCAGCAGCTTGGCCGGGGGGAGCTCCTATAATTCACCCCTCCACTTT; CDR3 protein: CASSLAGGSSYNSPLHF
V gene: TRBV5-5; D gene: NA; clone size: few; J gene: TRBJ2-5; CDR3 DNA: TGTGCCAGCAGCTTGGGAGGGGACTGGGAGACCCAGTACTTC; CDR3 protein: CASSLGGDWETQYF
V gene: TRBV5-6; D gene: NA; clone size: NA; J gene: TRBJ2-7; CDR3 DNA: TGTGCCAGCAGCCCCCTGAACAGGGAATTTAGCGAGCAGTACTTC; CDR3 protein: CASSPLNREFSEQYF
V gene: TRBV28; D gene: TRBD2; clone size: NA; J gene: TRBJ2-7; CDR3 DNA: TGTGCCAGCACCTCTTTGGGACTATTTCGATACTTC; CDR3 protein: CASTSLGLFRYF
V gene: TRBV6-5; D gene: NA; clone size: NA; J gene: TRBJ1-1; CDR3 DNA: TGTGCCAGCAGTTACCAATCAGGGAACACTGAAGCTTTCTTT; CDR3 protein: CASSYQSGNTEAFF
V gene: TRBV30; D gene: NA; clone size: NA; J gene: TRBJ1-6; CDR3 DNA: TGTGCCTGGAGTACAGGGACCTATAATTCACCCCTCCACTTT; CDR3 protein: CAWSTGTYNSPLHF
V gene: TRBV9; D gene: TRBD2; clone size: NA; J gene: TRBJ2-1; CDR3 DNA: TGTGCCAGCAGCCCCACGGGACTAGCGGGTAGTGAGCAGTTCTTC; CDR3 protein: CASSPTGLAGSEQFF
V gene: TRBV14; D gene: NA; clone size: few; J gene: TRBJ1-5; CDR3 DNA: TGTGCCAGCAGCCAATCCGGCGGTCAGCCCCAGCATTTT; CDR3 protein: CASSQSGGQPQHF
V gene: TRBV4-2; D gene: TRBD1; clone size: NA; J gene: TRBJ1-2; CDR3 DNA: TGTGCCAGCAGCCAAGAAGTAAGGACAGGGTCTCACTATGGCTACACCTTC; CDR3 protein: CASSQEVRTGSHYGYTF
V gene: TRBV28; D gene: NA; clone size: NA; J gene: TRBJ2-7; CDR3 DNA: TGTGCCAGCAGGCCTAATGGAGGGGAGCAGTACTTC; CDR3 protein: CASRPNGGEQYF
V gene: TRBV6-6; D gene: NA; clone size: NA; J gene: TRBJ1-2; CDR3 DNA: TGTGCCAGCCTGTTCGGGGGAGGCTACACCTTC; CDR3 protein: CASLFGGGYTF
V gene: TRBV19; D gene: TRBD2; clone size: NA; J gene: TRBJ2-7; CDR3 DNA: TGTGCCAGTAGTAATTTTGCGGGAGGGAACTACGAGCAGTACTTC; CDR3 protein: CASSNFAGGNYEQYF
V gene: TRBV5-1; D gene: TRBD1; clone size: NA; J gene: TRBJ2-7; CDR3 DNA: TGCGCCAGCAGCTTGACAGGGGGCGTCCCCTACGAGCAGTACTTC; CDR3 protein: CASSLTGGVPYEQYF
V gene: TRBV7-8; D gene: NA; clone size: NA; J gene: TRBJ2-7; CDR3 DNA: TGTGCCAGCAGCTTTAGTAGTGGAGGGGCCTACGAGCAGTACTTC; CDR3 protein: CASSFSSGGAYEQYF
V gene: TRBV28; D gene: TRBD2; clone size: few; J gene: TRBJ2-1; CDR3 DNA: TGTGCCAGCGGGCGGGAGATAAAGTTCTTC; CDR3 protein: CASGREIKFF
V gene: TRBV5-5; D gene: TRBD1; clone size: NA; J gene: TRBJ1-1; CDR3 DNA: TGTGCCAGCAGCAGAACACAGGGGGCGAACACTGAAGCTTTCTTT; CDR3 protein: CASSRTQGANTEAFF
V gene: TRBV5-1; D gene: TRBD2; clone size: NA; J gene: TRBJ2-2; CDR3 DNA: TGCGCCAGCAGGCAGCGGGAGGGCCTCACCGGGGAGCTGTTTTTT; CDR3 protein: CASRQREGLTGELFF
V gene: TRBV6-5; D gene: NA; clone size: NA; J gene: TRBJ1-3; CDR3 DNA: TGTGCCAGCAGTCTTGCCACCCGGCGGGGAAACACCATATATTTT; CDR3 protein: CASSLATRRGNTIYF
V gene: TRBV6-4; D gene: TRBD2; clone size: NA; J gene: TRBJ2-1; CDR3 DNA: TGTGCCAGCAGTGGCAAACTAGCGGGCTCCTACAATGAGCAGTTCTTC; CDR3 protein: CASSGKLAGSYNEQFF
V gene: TRBV9; D gene: NA; clone size: NA; J gene: TRBJ1-6; CDR3 DNA: TGTGCCAGCAGCTTCCAGGGTTCCAATTCACCCTTCCACTTT; CDR3 protein: CASSFQGSNSPFHF
V gene: TRBV6-5; D gene: NA; clone size: NA; J gene: TRBJ2-5; CDR3 DNA: TGTGCCAGCAGTCCCGACCCGCACAGGGAGACCCAGTACTTC; CDR3 protein: CASSPDPHRETQYF
V gene: TRBV21-1; D gene: NA; clone size: NA; J gene: TRBJ2-5; CDR3 DNA: TGTGCCAGCAGCAAAAAAAAAGGGACAGAACAAGAGACCCAGTACTTC; CDR3 protein: CASSKKKGTEQETQYF
V gene: TRBV20-1; D gene: NA; clone size: NA; J gene: TRBJ2-1; CDR3 DNA: TGCAGCATACAGTCCTACAATGAGCAGTTCTTC; CDR3 protein: CSIQSYNEQFF
V gene: TRBV27; D gene: TRBD2; clone size: NA; J gene: TRBJ2-1; CDR3 DNA: TGTGCCAGCAGTTTAGGGTTGGGACTAGCAAACAATGAGCAGTTCTTC; CDR3 protein: CASSLGLGLANNEQFF
V gene: TRBV30; D gene: TRBD1; clone size: few; J gene: TRBJ1-2; CDR3 DNA: TGTGCCTGGAGTAGAGGACAGGGTGGCTATGGCTACACCTTC; CDR3 protein: CAWSRGQGGYGYTF
V gene: TRBV30; D gene: TRBD1; clone size: few; J gene: TRBJ1-5; CDR3 DNA: TGTGCCTGGAGTGTAGGACAGGGGCCCAATCAGCCCCAGCATTTT; CDR3 protein: CAWSVGQGPNQPQHF
V gene: TRBV29-1; D gene: NA; clone size: NA; J gene: TRBJ1-4; CDR3 DNA: TGCAGCGTTGTCAAGTCAGGGGCCCATAATGAAAAACTGTTTTTT; CDR3 protein: CSVVKSGAHNEKLFF
V gene: TRBV7-2; D gene: NA; clone size: NA; J gene: TRBJ2-6; CDR3 DNA: TGTGCCACAAACTCTGGGGCCAACGTCCTGACTTTC; CDR3 protein: CATNSGANVLTF
V gene: TRBV5-4; D gene: TRBD1; clone size: NA; J gene: TRBJ2-7; CDR3 DNA: TGTGCCAGCAGCAACAACAGGGGCGAGCAGTACTTC; CDR3 protein: CASSNNRGEQYF
V gene: TRBV30; D gene: TRBD2; clone size: NA; J gene: TRBJ2-7; CDR3 DNA: TGTGCCTGGAGCCTGACCGGGACTAGCGGCTACGAGCAGTACTTC; CDR3 protein: CAWSLTGTSGYEQYF
V gene: TRBV14; D gene: NA; clone size: NA; J gene: TRBJ1-1; CDR3 DNA: TGTGCCAGCAGCCTACTACAGGGTTCCTCTGAAGCTTTCTTT; CDR3 protein: CASSLLQGSSEAFF
V gene: TRBV6-4; D gene: NA; clone size: once; J gene: TRBJ1-2; CDR3 DNA: TGTGCCAGCAGGGCGACAGACTCTTATGGCTACACCTTC; CDR3 protein: CASRATDSYGYTF
V gene: TRBV10-3; D gene: TRBD2; clone size: once; J gene: TRBJ2-7; CDR3 DNA: TGTGCCATCGCAGCTAGCGGGAGGGGTAACGAGCAGTACTTC; CDR3 protein: CAIAASGRGNEQYF
V gene: TRBV19; D gene: NA; clone size: NA; J gene: TRBJ1-5; CDR3 DNA: TGTGCCAGTAGTATAGGGCAGGCCAATCAGCCCCAGCATTTT; CDR3 protein: CASSIGQANQPQHF
V gene: TRBV27; D gene: NA; clone size: NA; J gene: TRBJ1-5; CDR3 DNA: TGTGCCAGCAGTTTAGCAGGGAGGAATCAGCCCCAGCATTTT; CDR3 protein: CASSLAGRNQPQHF
V gene: TRBV27; D gene: TRBD2; clone size: NA; J gene: TRBJ2-7; CDR3 DNA: TGTGCCAGCAGTTTTACTAGCGGGGACGTAGAGCAGTACTTC; CDR3 protein: CASSFTSGDVEQYF
V gene: TRBV3-1/TRBV3-2; D gene: TRBD1; clone size: NA; J gene: TRBJ2-3; CDR3 DNA: TGTGCCAGCAGCCCTTTAGGACAGGGCACAGCTACGCAGTATTTT; CDR3 protein: CASSPLGQGTATQYF
V gene: TRBV6-2/TRBV6-3; D gene: TRBD1; clone size: NA; J gene: TRBJ1-2; CDR3 DNA: TGTGCCAGCAGTTACGGGAGACAGGGTGGCTACACCTTC; CDR3 protein: CASSYGRQGGYTF
V gene: TRBV7-2; D gene: NA; clone size: NA; J gene: TRBJ1-3; CDR3 DNA: TGTGCCAGCAGCTTAGCCCGAACAGGGAGCTCTGGAAACACCATATATTTT; CDR3 protein: CASSLARTGSSGNTIYF
V gene: TRBV6-5; D gene: TRBD1; clone size: NA; J gene: TRBJ1-1; CDR3 DNA: TGTGCCAGCAGTTACTCGGGGGACAGAGCTTTCTTT; CDR3 protein: CASSYSGDRAFF
V gene: TRBV28; D gene: TRBD1; clone size: NA; J gene: TRBJ1-2; CDR3 DNA: TGTGCCAGCAGTCAAGGGACAGGCGAATATGGCTACACCTTC; CDR3 protein: CASSQGTGEYGYTF